The text below deals with one T cell receptor beta chain. The antigen is not known. This sample is drawn from a study of T cell responses to AZD1222 COVID-19 vaccine. The repertoire was sequenced with immunoSEQ multiplex PCR; TCRdb's copy has only in-frame clones and lacks some. The top ten hold 0.55% of the sample, which has around 250,000 clones, about 92% seen once. General study results and limits: Baseline antibody screening turned up just a handful of seropositive AZD1222 recipients.

Looked up from germline, CDR1 is MDHEN and CDR2 is SYDVKM. CDR3 length: 17 amino acids. With V trimmed by 1 base and J by 7 bases, 10 bases remained unmatched. This clonotype originated in an adult in good health. The material was peripheral blood, obtained on day 0 of AZD1222 vaccination. The gene calls are TRBV28 and TRBJ1-6; 7 bases fit TRBD1. The CDR3 reads CASSLSGTEKSNSPLHF. The CDR3 DNA sequence: TGTGCCAGCAGTTTATCGGGGACAGAAAAATCCAATTCACCCCTCCACTTT.